These T cell receptor beta chains were read from a single sample in a study of shared clonotypes between healthy human individuals. The protocol was immunoSEQ multiplex PCR, while the TCRdb copy is restricted to in-frame clones and leaves out a portion. The repertoire holds roughly 2,000,000 clones, over 85% seen once, with roughly 1.7% in the top ten. The sequenced sample was naive CD8+ T cells from PBMCs. The receptors stem from a man aged 18-30 years in good health. Some clones in this sample may be carry-over from other donors' samples. The CDR3 runs from the conserved cysteine through the conserved F or W. D genes are given only for firm matches. Rows give clone size only sometimes, using once, few, many, or a class for an expanded clone.

abundance: once; v_gene: TRBV7-9; j_gene: TRBJ2-1; d_gene: NA; CDR3aa: CASSLDTALSYNEQFF; CDR3nt: TGTGCCAGCAGCTTAGATACGGCTCTCTCCTACAATGAGCAGTTCTTC
abundance: NA; v_gene: TRBV28; j_gene: TRBJ1-5; d_gene: NA; CDR3aa: CASSGTPGGPQHF; CDR3nt: TGTGCCAGCTCCGGGACCCCCGGTGGGCCCCAGCATTTT
abundance: NA; v_gene: TRBV10-3; j_gene: TRBJ2-7; d_gene: NA; CDR3aa: CAISVGDATYEQYF; CDR3nt: TGTGCCATCAGTGTAGGGGACGCGACCTACGAGCAGTACTTC
abundance: few; v_gene: TRBV4-2; j_gene: TRBJ2-7; d_gene: NA; CDR3aa: CASSQGLRDEQYF; CDR3nt: TGTGCCAGCAGCCAAGGGCTTCGGGACGAGCAGTACTTC
abundance: once; v_gene: TRBV5-6; j_gene: TRBJ2-7; d_gene: NA; CDR3aa: CASSLHVVVGDPYEQYF; CDR3nt: TGTGCCAGCAGCCTTCATGTGGTGGTAGGTGACCCCTACGAGCAGTACTTC
abundance: NA; v_gene: TRBV27; j_gene: TRBJ2-7; d_gene: NA; CDR3aa: CASSLGQVYEQYF; CDR3nt: TGTGCCAGCAGTTTAGGGCAAGTCTACGAGCAGTACTTC
abundance: NA; v_gene: TRBV11-3; j_gene: TRBJ2-3; d_gene: NA; CDR3aa: CASSLDDRQFGGDTQYF; CDR3nt: TGTGCCAGCAGCTTAGATGACAGACAGTTCGGTGGGGATACGCAGTATTTT
abundance: NA; v_gene: TRBV15; j_gene: TRBJ2-1; d_gene: NA; CDR3aa: CATSTPRNSPNEQFF; CDR3nt: TGTGCCACCAGCACTCCCCGGAACTCCCCCAATGAGCAGTTCTTC
abundance: NA; v_gene: TRBV4-3; j_gene: TRBJ2-1; d_gene: TRBD2; CDR3aa: CASSQTTSGYNEQFF; CDR3nt: TGCGCCAGCAGCCAAACGACTAGCGGCTACAATGAGCAGTTCTTC
abundance: NA; v_gene: TRBV4-3; j_gene: TRBJ1-4; d_gene: TRBD1; CDR3aa: CASSQDGTAPNEKLFF; CDR3nt: TGCGCCAGCAGCCAAGACGGGACAGCCCCCAATGAAAAACTGTTTTTT
abundance: NA; v_gene: TRBV7-9; j_gene: TRBJ2-5; d_gene: NA; CDR3aa: CASRPAGKETQYF; CDR3nt: TGTGCCAGCAGACCGGCCGGAAAAGAGACCCAGTACTTC